This is a list of T cell receptor beta chains from one sample in a study of memory CD4+ T cells and cytomegalovirus serostatus. Clones were read by immunoSEQ multiplex PCR, and TCRdb kept only the in-frame ones, dropping some. The sample contains approximately 70,000 clones, 75% to 80% of which appear only once. Sequencing was done on a sample of memory CD4+ T cells from blood. Source of these receptors: an adult in good health and CMV-seropositive. CDR3s leave out the opening cysteine and the closing phenylalanine or tryptophan. The order of the fields is CDR3 length, J gene, V gene, D gene, CDR3 protein. D genes are given only for firm matches.

len: 11; j_gene: TRBJ1-1; v_gene: TRBV6-5; d_gene: .; CDR3aa: ASRPAQDTEAF
len: 14; j_gene: TRBJ2-5; v_gene: TRBV19; d_gene: TRBD1; CDR3aa: ASSINPQGDAETQY
len: 11; j_gene: TRBJ2-2; v_gene: TRBV2; d_gene: .; CDR3aa: ASSGAMSGELF
len: 13; j_gene: TRBJ1-4; v_gene: TRBV6-5; d_gene: TRBD1; CDR3aa: ASRFGQGAGEKLF
len: 13; j_gene: TRBJ2-7; v_gene: TRBV6-5; d_gene: .; CDR3aa: ASSWTTGQPYEQY
len: 11; j_gene: TRBJ2-1; v_gene: TRBV7-7; d_gene: .; CDR3aa: ASSFSTHGEQF
len: 10; j_gene: TRBJ1-1; v_gene: TRBV28; d_gene: .; CDR3aa: ASSHGTTEAF
len: 10; j_gene: TRBJ1-1; v_gene: TRBV5-3; d_gene: .; CDR3aa: ARSLWGLGAF
len: 15; j_gene: TRBJ2-7; v_gene: TRBV4-2; d_gene: .; CDR3aa: ASSQDLPGQASYEQY
len: 11; j_gene: TRBJ1-2; v_gene: TRBV28; d_gene: .; CDR3aa: ASTQALDYGYT
len: 12; j_gene: TRBJ2-3; v_gene: TRBV7-9; d_gene: .; CDR3aa: ASSLAKGRDTQY
len: 9; j_gene: TRBJ2-2; v_gene: TRBV19; d_gene: .; CDR3aa: ASRNTGELF
len: 11; j_gene: TRBJ2-5; v_gene: TRBV7-9; d_gene: TRBD1; CDR3aa: ASSLGTGQTQY
len: 13; j_gene: TRBJ2-7; v_gene: TRBV6-1; d_gene: .; CDR3aa: ASSVAVRSSYEQY
len: 13; j_gene: TRBJ2-1; v_gene: TRBV5-1; d_gene: TRBD2; CDR3aa: ASRRGGLADNEQF
len: 10; j_gene: TRBJ1-2; v_gene: TRBV2; d_gene: .; CDR3aa: ASSAGEDGYT
len: 11; j_gene: TRBJ1-4; v_gene: TRBV15; d_gene: .; CDR3aa: ATSSGLGEKLF
len: 11; j_gene: TRBJ1-1; v_gene: TRBV11-2; d_gene: .; CDR3aa: ASSLVADTEAF
len: 12; j_gene: TRBJ2-7; v_gene: TRBV5-1; d_gene: TRBD1; CDR3aa: ASSSGDRAYEQY
len: 11; j_gene: TRBJ2-1; v_gene: TRBV27; d_gene: .; CDR3aa: ASSFRGNNEQF
len: 12; j_gene: TRBJ1-4; v_gene: TRBV6-5; d_gene: .; CDR3aa: ASSYGRGWEKLF
len: 13; j_gene: TRBJ2-5; v_gene: TRBV28; d_gene: .; CDR3aa: ASKSETGRRETQY
len: 11; j_gene: TRBJ2-5; v_gene: TRBV7-2; d_gene: .; CDR3aa: ASSINRQETQY
len: 11; j_gene: TRBJ1-4; v_gene: TRBV30; d_gene: .; CDR3aa: AWRRGTNEKLF
len: 12; j_gene: TRBJ1-4; v_gene: TRBV5-6; d_gene: .; CDR3aa: ASSSPKVPEKLF
len: 13; j_gene: TRBJ1-2; v_gene: TRBV6-5; d_gene: .; CDR3aa: ASSLTRRGQGGYT
len: 13; j_gene: TRBJ2-7; v_gene: TRBV7-9; d_gene: .; CDR3aa: ASSLGDPGVDEQY
len: 12; j_gene: TRBJ1-1; v_gene: TRBV5-4; d_gene: .; CDR3aa: ASSSGFVNTEAF
len: 14; j_gene: TRBJ2-5; v_gene: TRBV5-4; d_gene: .; CDR3aa: ASSSVTQTRRETQY
len: 17; j_gene: TRBJ2-7; v_gene: TRBV28; d_gene: TRBD2; CDR3aa: ASSQTLGGTSGPLGEQY
len: 11; j_gene: TRBJ1-2; v_gene: TRBV28; d_gene: TRBD1; CDR3aa: ASSSTGGYGYT
len: 13; j_gene: TRBJ2-6; v_gene: TRBV19; d_gene: .; CDR3aa: ASNWGRGGANVLT
len: 14; j_gene: TRBJ1-1; v_gene: TRBV18; d_gene: .; CDR3aa: ASSPPRNGRNTEAF
len: 14; j_gene: TRBJ2-5; v_gene: TRBV19; d_gene: TRBD2; CDR3aa: ASSPRGLAGGETQY
len: 11; j_gene: TRBJ1-6; v_gene: TRBV5-5; d_gene: .; CDR3aa: AYPRDKDSPLH
len: 12; j_gene: TRBJ1-2; v_gene: TRBV6-4; d_gene: .; CDR3aa: ASSDSIGLGDYT
len: 14; j_gene: TRBJ1-1; v_gene: TRBV18; d_gene: .; CDR3aa: ASSPPGVSMNTEAF
len: 11; j_gene: TRBJ2-7; v_gene: TRBV7-2; d_gene: .; CDR3aa: ASSLARLGEQY
len: 15; j_gene: TRBJ2-7; v_gene: TRBV15; d_gene: TRBD2; CDR3aa: ATSRESTSGYSYEQY
len: 12; j_gene: TRBJ1-1; v_gene: TRBV7-6; d_gene: TRBD1; CDR3aa: ASSPGQGRTEAF
len: 14; j_gene: TRBJ1-5; v_gene: TRBV19; d_gene: .; CDR3aa: ASSIRGDLTRQPQH
len: 11; j_gene: TRBJ2-1; v_gene: TRBV5-4; d_gene: .; CDR3aa: ASSLYLNNEQF
len: 16; j_gene: TRBJ1-5; v_gene: TRBV15; d_gene: .; CDR3aa: ATSRMQQGLFSNQPQH
len: 14; j_gene: TRBJ2-3; v_gene: TRBV6-5; d_gene: .; CDR3aa: ASSYLKGRGTDTQY
len: 10; j_gene: TRBJ1-1; v_gene: TRBV29-1; d_gene: .; CDR3aa: SVIGPNTEAF
len: 13; j_gene: TRBJ1-5; v_gene: TRBV7-8; d_gene: .; CDR3aa: ASSSPPGSNQPQH
len: 12; j_gene: TRBJ2-5; v_gene: TRBV5-1; d_gene: .; CDR3aa: ASSLVGGQETQY
len: 10; j_gene: TRBJ1-2; v_gene: TRBV28; d_gene: .; CDR3aa: ASGSAFYGYT
len: 13; j_gene: TRBJ2-1; v_gene: TRBV10-1; d_gene: TRBD2; CDR3aa: ASSESGGGYGEQF
len: 12; j_gene: TRBJ1-1; v_gene: TRBV4-1; d_gene: TRBD1; CDR3aa: ASSHTGTGLEAF
len: 13; j_gene: TRBJ2-2; v_gene: TRBV19; d_gene: TRBD1; CDR3aa: ASKGRDSVTGELF
len: 12; j_gene: TRBJ2-7; v_gene: TRBV11-3; d_gene: TRBD2; CDR3aa: ASSARSGSDEQY
len: 13; j_gene: TRBJ2-1; v_gene: TRBV7-3; d_gene: .; CDR3aa: ASSVTPVSYNEQF